What follows are 2 T cell receptor beta chains derived from one specimen sequenced in a study of cytomegalovirus exposure and HLA in healthy donors. Method: immunoSEQ multiplex PCR; TCRdb's copy keeps in-frame clones and lacks some. The table shows fewer than 60,000 clones, with 85% to 95% occurring only once. Material for sequencing was PBMCs. The receptors stem from a woman in her late teens or twenties in good health and CMV-seropositive.

The rearrangement uses TRBV5-1 and TRBJ2-7; weak D call: TRBD1 (6 bases). The ends were cut back, 4 bases at V and 0 bases at J, with 14 bases in the middle. The CDR3 is 15 amino acids. The germline V gene encodes CDR1 SGHRS and CDR2 YFSETQ. CDR3 loop: CASSPGQYYSYEQYF. The CDR3 DNA follows: TGCGCCAGCAGCCCTGGACAGTACTACTCCTACGAGCAGTACTTC.

The rearrangement uses TRBV6-6 and TRBJ1-2; TRBD1 might be the D (5 bases). Germline CDR1 is MNHNY and CDR2 is SVGAGI (reference sequence). The CDR3 spans 13 residues. Trimming pared 6 bases from V and 6 bases from J, leaving 14 bases between. The CDR3: CASSLTETDGYTF. The DNA for the CDR3 is TGTGCCAGCAGCTTGACAGAGACAGATGGCTACACCTTC.